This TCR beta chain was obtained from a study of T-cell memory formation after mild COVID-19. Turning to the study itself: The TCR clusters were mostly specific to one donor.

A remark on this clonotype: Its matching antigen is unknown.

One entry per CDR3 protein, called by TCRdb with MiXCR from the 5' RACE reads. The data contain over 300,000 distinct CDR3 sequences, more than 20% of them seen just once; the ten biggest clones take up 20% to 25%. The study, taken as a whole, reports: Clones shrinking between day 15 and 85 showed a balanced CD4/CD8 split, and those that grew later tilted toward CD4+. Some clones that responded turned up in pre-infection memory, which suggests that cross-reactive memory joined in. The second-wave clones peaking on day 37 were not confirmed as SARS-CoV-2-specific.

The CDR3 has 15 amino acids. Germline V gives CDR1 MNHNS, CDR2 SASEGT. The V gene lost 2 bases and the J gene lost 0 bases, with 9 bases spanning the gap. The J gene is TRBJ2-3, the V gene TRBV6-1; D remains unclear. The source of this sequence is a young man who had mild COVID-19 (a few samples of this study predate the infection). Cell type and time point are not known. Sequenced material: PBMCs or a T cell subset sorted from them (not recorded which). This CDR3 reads CASSEWQPSTDTQYF. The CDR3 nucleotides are TGTGCCAGCAGTGAATGGCAGCCAAGCACAGATACGCAGTATTTT.